Below, 9 T cell receptor beta chains from the same sample are listed, as sequenced in a study of graft-versus-host responses after intestinal transplantation. TCRdb keeps only in-frame clones here, not all; method: immunoSEQ multiplex PCR. The sample has over 90,000 clones, roughly 93% seen once; the top ten hold roughly 1.2%. Their antigens remain unidentified. The material was unstimulated CD8+ T cells sorted from spleen or lymph node cells, obtained before intestinal transplant. All receptors derive from a human donor who received an intestinal transplant.

The DNA for the CDR3 is TGTGCCAGCTCACTCACTGGAGAACAGGAGACATTAGACTCACCCCTCCACTTT. Translating gives CASSLTGEQETLDSPLHF. This chain links TRBV18 with TRBJ1-6, with D perhaps matching TRBD1 (5 bases). The CDR3 totals 18 residues. Germline CDR1 reads KGHSH; CDR2 reads LQKENI. Trimming cost V 4 bases and J 10 bases, with 26 bases left between them.

This clone was detected only a few times. This sequence joins TRBV5-4 and TRBJ2-7; 7 bases line up with TRBD1. This CDR3 spans 14 amino acids. Germline V lookup: CDR1 SGHNT, CDR2 YYREEE (reference sequence). With 3 bases clipped from V and 5 bases from J, the junction kept 8 bases outside the gene matches. The CDR3 sequence is CASSSTGYPDEQYF. As DNA, the CDR3 is TGTGCCAGCAGCTCGACAGGGTACCCCGACGAGCAGTACTTC.

This sequence joins TRBV4-1 and TRBJ2-3; 9 bases agree with TRBD2. V was clipped by 4 bases and J by 4 bases; unmatched bases: 9. Germline CDR1 MGHRA, CDR2 YSYEKL. The CDR3 totals 16 residues. For the CDR3, the DNA is TGCGCCAGCAGCCCTCCACCGGGACTAGCCCCAGATACGCAGTATTTT. Translating it yields CASSPPPGLAPDTQYF.

The V gene is TRBV19, the J gene TRBJ1-3; D is undetermined. The V end lost 9 bases, the J end lost 0 bases, and 15 bases lay between the germline ends. The germline V gene has CDR1 LNHDA and CDR2 SQIVND (reference sequence). The CDR3 length is 15 residues. CDR3 sequence reads: CASGAGSHSGNTIYF. The DNA of the CDR3 is TGTGCCAGCGGCGCGGGTAGCCACTCTGGAAACACCATATATTTT.

The V gene is TRBV6-5, the J gene TRBJ2-2; perhaps D is TRBD1 or TRBD2 (5 bases each). The CDR3 is 13 amino acids. Germline V gene lookup returns CDR1 MNHEY and CDR2 SVGAGI. The V end lost 0 bases, the J end lost 7 bases, and 6 bases lay between the germline ends. The CDR3 nucleotides are TGTGCCAGCAGTTACTCGGGGGTCGGGGAGCTGTTTTTT. It is translated as CASSYSGVGELFF.

The V call is TRBV6-5, the J call TRBJ1-6; no clear D. CDR1 and CDR2 from the germline V gene are MNHEY and SVGAGI. The CDR3 consists of 14 residues. V lost 2 bases and J 9 bases, leaving 11 bases between the germline ends. This CDR3 is CASSYDLLRSPLHF. The CDR3 nucleotides read TGTGCCAGCAGTTACGACCTATTACGTTCACCCCTCCACTTT.

This clone occurred once. V usage is TRBV18 and J usage is TRBJ2-2; 10 bases map to TRBD1. V gave up 2 bases and J gave up 7 bases; unmatched junction bases: 4. Germline V CDR1 and CDR2: KGHSH, LQKENI. The length of the CDR3 is 15 residues. CDR3 loop: CASSPDRGQVGELFF. In DNA, the CDR3 is TGTGCCAGCTCACCAGACAGGGGGCAAGTCGGGGAGCTGTTTTTT.

The chain recombines TRBV18 with TRBJ2-2, with 8 bases aligning to TRBD1. The CDR3 has 17 amino acids. Germline trimming cut 6 bases from V and 2 bases from J; bases unmatched to any gene: 11. In germline, CDR1 is KGHSH, CDR2 LQKENI. The CDR3 coding sequence is TGTGCCAGCTCGCTGACAGGGGATTGGAGAAACACCGGGGAGCTGTTTTTT. This encodes CASSLTGDWRNTGELFF. The full variable domain, with the rest looked up from reference TRBV18 and TRBJ2-2, is NAGVMQNPRHLVRRRGQEARLRCSPMKGHSHVYWYRQLPEEGLKFMVYLQKENIIDESGMPKERFSAEFPKEGPSILRIQQVVRGDSAAYFCASSLTGDWRNTGELFFGEGSRLTVL.

The CDR3 region has the DNA TGTGCCAGCAGTCACTACCAACAGGGGAACACTGAAGCTTTCTTT. Amino acid sequence: CASSHYQQGNTEAFF. The J gene is TRBJ1-1, the V gene TRBV6-1, with a weak D call TRBD1 (6 bases). CDR3 length: 15 residues. Germline V lookup: CDR1 MNHNS, CDR2 SASEGT. V gave up 5 bases and J gave up 1 base, with 14 bases separating them.